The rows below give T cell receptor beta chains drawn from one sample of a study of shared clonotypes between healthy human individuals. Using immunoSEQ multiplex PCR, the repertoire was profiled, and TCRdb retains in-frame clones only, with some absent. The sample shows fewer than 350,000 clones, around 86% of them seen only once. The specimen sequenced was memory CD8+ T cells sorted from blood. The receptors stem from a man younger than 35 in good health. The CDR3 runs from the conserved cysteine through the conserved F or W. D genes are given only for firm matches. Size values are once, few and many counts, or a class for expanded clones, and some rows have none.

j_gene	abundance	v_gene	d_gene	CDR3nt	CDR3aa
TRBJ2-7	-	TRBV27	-	TGTGCCAGCAGTTGGAACTCCTACGAGCAGTACTTC	CASSWNSYEQYF
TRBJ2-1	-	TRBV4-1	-	TGCGCCAGCAGCCAAGTTGGGGCCCCCAGTTACAATGAGCAGTTCTTC	CASSQVGAPSYNEQFF
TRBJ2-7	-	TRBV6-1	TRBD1	TGTGCCAGCAGTGAATCAAACAGGGGGTTTAACTACGAGCAGTACTTC	CASSESNRGFNYEQYF
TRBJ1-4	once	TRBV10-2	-	TGCGCCACCTCCGGGACGGGAAATGAAAAACTGTTTTTT	CATSGTGNEKLFF
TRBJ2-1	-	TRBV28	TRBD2	TGTGCCAGCAGTTTGGCGGGGGGCGACCCCTCCTACAATGAGCAGTTCTTC	CASSLAGGDPSYNEQFF
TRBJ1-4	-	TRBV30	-	TGTGCCTGGTCTGGGGGAGGGACAATGAATGAAAAACTGTTTTTT	CAWSGGGTMNEKLFF
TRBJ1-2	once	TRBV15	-	TGTGCCACCAGCGGTATGGACCGCGGGGGCTATGGCTACACCTTC	CATSGMDRGGYGYTF
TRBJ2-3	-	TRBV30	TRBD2	TGTGCCTGGAGTGTGGGGACTAGCGTAACAGATACGCAGTATTTT	CAWSVGTSVTDTQYF
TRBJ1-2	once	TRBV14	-	TGTGCCAGCAGCCAAGATCTTTGGGCGGAGTATGGCTACACCTTC	CASSQDLWAEYGYTF
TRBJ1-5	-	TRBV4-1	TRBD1	TGCGCCAGCAGCCACCGACCGGGACAGGAGAATCAGCCCCAGCATTTT	CASSHRPGQENQPQHF
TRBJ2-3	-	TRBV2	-	TGTGCCAGCAAGGTAACAGATACGCAGTATTTT	CASKVTDTQYF
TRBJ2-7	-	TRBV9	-	TGTGCCAGCAGCGTAGCTGATGACCAAGGATACGAGCAGTACTTC	CASSVADDQGYEQYF
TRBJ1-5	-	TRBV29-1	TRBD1	TGCAGCGCCGGTGGGACAGGGAATGAGCCCCAGCATTTT	CSAGGTGNEPQHF
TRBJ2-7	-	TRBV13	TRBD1	TGTGCCAGCAGCTTGGACAGGGTTCACTACGAGCAGTACTTC	CASSLDRVHYEQYF